This T cell receptor beta chain is from a study of OX40 agonist ivuxolimab in advanced cancers. Background on the study: Cohort: approximately 83% men, mean age around 55, aged about 20 to 79.

Generated by immunoSEQ multiplex PCR, the TCRdb table keeps only in-frame clones and is missing some. This table holds 95,000 to 150,000 clones, approximately 90% found once. The CDR3 is 15 amino acids. Germline CDR1 reads SGHTA; CDR2 reads FQGTGA. The trim removed 5 bases at V and 4 bases at J, leaving 8 bases unmatched. The sample in question was CD4+ or CD8+ T cells sorted from blood, obtained in a trial of the OX40 agonist ivuxolimab. This chain uses TRBV7-3 with TRBJ2-7; 10 positions match TRBD1. The receptor was isolated from an adult with an advanced solid tumor such as melanoma, head and neck, liver or kidney cancer. For the CDR3, the DNA is TGTGCCAGCAGCCTGACAGGGGGCGGCGCGTACGAGCAGTACTTC. It translates to CASSLTGGGAYEQYF.